The 27 T cell receptor beta chains reported below all come from one sample, sequenced in a study of molecular identifiers for immune sequencing clone quantification. TCRdb reprocessed the PCR reads with MiXCR, giving one entry per CDR3 protein. Of under 350,000 distinct CDR3 sequences detected, 24% appear once; the ten largest clones hold roughly 0.7%. Material for sequencing was naive CD8+ T cells from blood, with Jurkat cell RNA spiked in. Subset specified: FACS-sorted CD8+CD4-CCR7+CD45RA+ naive T cells. Every receptor here comes from a human donor in good health. Some libraries in this study had Jurkat cell RNA spiked in.

This clonotype was observed a few times. The rearrangement uses TRBV7-9 and TRBJ2-2; TRBD2 matches 8 bases. V was clipped by 5 bases and J by 4 bases; unmatched bases: 9. This CDR3 is 16 amino acids long. From germline, CDR1 is SEHNR and CDR2 FQNEAQ (reference sequence). The CDR3 spells CASSLISGISTGELFF. For the CDR3, the DNA is TGTGCCAGCAGCCTCATTAGCGGGATATCCACCGGGGAGCTGTTTTTT.

This chain links TRBV6-2 or TRBV6-3 with TRBJ1-5, with D perhaps matching TRBD1 (5 bases). The CDR3 is 20 amino acids. V was trimmed by 5 bases and J by 5 bases, leaving 31 bases between them. CDR1 MNHEY and CDR2 SVGEGT come from the germline V gene. The DNA for the CDR3 is TGTGCCAGCAGTCAAGGATTAAAGGGGAATCGGGGCTCAACGCATCAGCCCCAGCATTTT. It specifies CASSQGLKGNRGSTHQPQHF.

V is TRBV14 and J is TRBJ2-3, with a possible D match to TRBD2 (5 bases). Germline-derived CDR1 and CDR2 are SGHDN and FVKESK. The germline V and J ends were trimmed by 0 bases and 1 base, with 14 bases remaining between them. This CDR3 contains 17 residues. The CDR3 is CASSQDEGGGGTDTQYF. The CDR3 DNA sequence: TGTGCCAGCAGCCAAGATGAGGGCGGTGGGGGCACAGATACGCAGTATTTT.

This clonotype was observed at least ten times. This chain joins TRBV6-5 and TRBJ2-7, with 9 bases that match TRBD2. The V and J ends lost 2 bases and 2 bases, in that order; junction bases with no gene match: 4. The CDR3 length is 15 residues. Germline CDR1 reads MNHEY; CDR2 reads SVGAGI. The CDR3 DNA is TGTGCCAGCAGTTACGGAGGCGGGGGGGCCTACGAGCAGTACTTC. Its translation: CASSYGGGGAYEQYF.

This clonotype was seen more than once but under ten times. This chain uses TRBV20-1 with TRBJ2-7, with TRBD2 matching over 8 bases. From germline, CDR1 is DFQATT and CDR2 SNEGSKA (reference sequence). The CDR3 is 13 amino acids. V lost 6 bases and J lost 2; bases outside the gene matches: 6. The DNA of the CDR3 is TGCAGTGCCAGAAGCGGGGGTACCTACGAGCAGTACTTC. It codes for CSARSGGTYEQYF.

The chain joins TRBV12-3 or TRBV12-4 to TRBJ2-5, with unresolved D. V lost 7 bases and J lost 5, with 11 bases in between. This CDR3 has 12 residues. The CDR3 nucleotides read TGTGCCAGCACCCCAGTGTCGGAGACCCAGTACTTC. Translating it yields CASTPVSETQYF.

The table lists this clonotype with many counts. This sequence joins TRBV9 and TRBJ2-3; TRBD1 is a possible D gene (5 bases). V shed 1 base and J shed 2 bases, with 8 bases lying between them. Per the germline V gene, CDR1 is SGDLS and CDR2 is YYNGEE. CDR3 length equals 14 residues. The CDR3, as DNA: TGTGCCAGCAGCGTAACAGGTACCACAGATACGCAGTATTTT. It translates to CASSVTGTTDTQYF.

This clonotype was recorded many times. V gene TRBV5-1 combines with J gene TRBJ2-5; either TRBD1 or TRBD2 may fit D (5 bases each). In germline, CDR1 is SGHRS, CDR2 YFSETQ. CDR3 length: 13 amino acids. Trimming stripped 3 bases from V and 2 bases from J, with 8 bases between. CDR3 DNA sequence: TGCGCCAGCAGCTGGGGACGGCAAGAGACCCAGTACTTC. Amino acid sequence: CASSWGRQETQYF.

Here the CDR3 DNA reads TGTGCCAGCAGCTCAGTGCGAGTTGGACTATCCACTAGCGGGGGGAGGTATGCAGATACGCAGTATTTT. Its protein product is CASSSVRVGLSTSGGRYADTQYF. The chain carries TRBV7-8 and TRBJ2-3, with TRBD2 matching 12 bases. The CDR3 is made up of 23 amino acids. Trimming cost V 4 bases and J 4 bases; bases outside gene matches: 27. CDR1 is SGHVS, CDR2 FQNEAQ, per germline.

In its sample, this clonotype was seen once. V usage is TRBV19 and J usage is TRBJ2-1, with D perhaps matching TRBD2 (5 bases). Trimming took off 6 bases at V and 1 base at J, with 13 bases between the two ends. Germline V lookup: CDR1 LNHDA, CDR2 SQIVND (reference sequence). This CDR3 has 15 residues. The CDR3 bases are TGTGCCAGTAGATTAGCGAGAGGGTCCTACAATGAGCAGTTCTTC. Protein: CASRLARGSYNEQFF.

Notes on this clonotype: A single base separates this from a much larger clone, so it may be a read error. The V and J genes are TRBV4-3 and TRBJ2-3, with D perhaps given as TRBD1 or TRBD2 (5 bases each). CDR1 is LGHNA, CDR2 YSLEER, per germline. The germline V and J ends were trimmed by 0 bases and 1 base, with 11 bases remaining between them. This CDR3 region has 16 residues. CDR3: CASSQDGTRGTDTQYF. CDR3 coding DNA: TGCGCCAGCAGCCAAGATGGGACCCGGGGCACAGATACGCAGTATTTT.

This clonotype was counted between two and nine times. CDR3 in amino acids: CASSPLDPTYSYEQYF. For the CDR3, the DNA is TGTGCCAGCAGTCCCCTAGACCCGACCTATTCGTACGAGCAGTACTTC. The rearrangement uses TRBV27 and TRBJ2-7; D is ambiguous. The CDR3 contains 16 residues. Trimming left V 5 bases short and J 4 bases short, with 21 bases between. CDR1 and CDR2 (germline): MNHEY, SMNVEV (reference sequence).

This clonotype appeared many times. This chain links TRBV11-2 with TRBJ2-3; TRBD2 matches at 7 bases. CDR3 length: 15 amino acids. Germline loops: CDR1 SGHAT, CDR2 FQNNGV. V lost 5 bases to trimming and J lost 4 bases; unmatched junction nucleotides: 9. The CDR3 here is CASSPGGGGADTQYF. The CDR3 DNA sequence: TGTGCCAGCAGCCCCGGGGGTGGGGGGGCAGATACGCAGTATTTT.

Comments on this clonotype: A much larger clone differs from this one at a single base, so this may be a read error. This chain joins TRBV7-9 and TRBJ2-7; the D is unclear. From germline, CDR1 is SEHNR and CDR2 FQNEAQ (reference sequence). This CDR3 has 15 amino acids. CDR3 DNA: TGTGCCAGCAGCTTAGCGCCCGGCAGGCCCTACGAGCAGCACTTC. Translated: CASSLAPGRPYEQHF.

This clonotype was seen more than once but under ten times. This chain joins TRBV19 and TRBJ2-7; 7 bases agree with TRBD1. Germline V gene data show CDR1 as LNHDA and CDR2 as SQIVND (reference sequence). V lost 1 base, J lost 2 bases, and 5 bases stayed unmatched. The CDR3 spans 15 residues. CDR3 coding DNA: TGTGCCAGTAGTATAGGTAAACAGGGGACCTACGAGCAGTACTTC. It translates to CASSIGKQGTYEQYF.

Comment on this clonotype: The junction departs from germline at one end; a sequencing error may be responsible. The chain has TRBV10-3 and TRBJ1-1; tentative D call: TRBD1 (6 bases). In germline, CDR1 is ENHRY, CDR2 SYGVKD. The CDR3 totals 15 residues. The CDR3, as DNA: TGTGCCATCAGTGATGCGGACAGAGTGAACGCTGAAGCTTTCTTT. This gives the protein CAISDADRVNAEAFF.

The chain carries TRBV4-3 and TRBJ1-1; D not resolved. V was trimmed by 0 bases and J by 0 bases, leaving 11 bases between them. The germline V gene encodes CDR1 LGHNA and CDR2 YSLEER. CDR3 length: 16 amino acids. The CDR3 nucleotides are TGCGCCAGCAGCCAAGATCGGACGTCCCTGAACACTGAAGCTTTCTTT. Amino acids: CASSQDRTSLNTEAFF.

The gene calls are TRBV4-3 and TRBJ2-3; D is perhaps TRBD1 (7 bases). The CDR3 sequence is 17 residues long. CDR1 is LGHNA, CDR2 YSLEER, per germline. Trimming cost V 0 bases and J 3 bases, with 16 bases left between them. CDR3 DNA: TGCGCCAGCAGCCAAGATTTCCAGGGGGGCCAGACAGATACGCAGTATTTT. Protein sequence: CASSQDFQGGQTDTQYF.

In regard to this clonotype: A read error may explain this, as a much larger clone is one base away. The chain combines TRBV7-9 with TRBJ1-1; D is possibly TRBD1 (5 bases). CDR1 and CDR2 from the germline V gene are SEHNR and FQNEAQ (reference sequence). This CDR3 region has 16 residues. The CDR3 DNA reads TGTGCCAGCAGCTCCGGAGACCGGGGCCCTTACACTGCAGCTTTCTTT. Amino acids: CASSSGDRGPYTAAFF.

Regarding this clonotype: With a much larger clone just one base away, this may be a read error. This chain connects TRBV28 to TRBJ2-5; 7 nucleotides align to TRBD1. This CDR3 comprises 15 residues. Germline loops: CDR1 MDHEN, CDR2 SYDVKM. CDR3 sequence: CATIGDSLYQEAQYF. In DNA, the CDR3 is TGTGCCACCATTGGGGACAGTTTGTACCAAGAGGCCCAGTACTTC. The full variable domain, in which reference TRBV28 and TRBJ2-5 provide the parts outside the CDR3, is DVKVTQSSRYLVKRTGEKVFLECVQDMDHENMFWYRQDPGLGLRLIYFSYDVKMKEKGDIPEGYSVSREKKERFSLILESASTNQTSMYLCATIGDSLYQEAQYFGPGTRLLVL.

This clonotype came up a few times. The V gene is TRBV28, the J gene TRBJ2-2; 11 bases are a match to TRBD1. The V gene's germline CDR1 is MDHEN and CDR2 SYDVKM. This CDR3 is 16 amino acids long. Trimming cost V 5 bases and J 6 bases; bases outside gene matches: 8. The CDR3 here is CASSPPGQGVSGELFF. As DNA, the CDR3 is TGTGCCAGCAGTCCCCCGGGACAGGGGGTATCCGGGGAGCTGTTTTTT. Looking up the rest from reference TRBV28 and TRBJ2-2 gives the full variable domain: DVKVTQSSRYLVKRTGEKVFLECVQDMDHENMFWYRQDPGLGLRLIYFSYDVKMKEKGDIPEGYSVSREKKERFSLILESASTNQTSMYLCASSPPGQGVSGELFFGEGSRLTVL.

This clonotype was found many times. The rearrangement uses TRBV24-1 and TRBJ2-3; no clear D. V was pared by 2 bases and J by 2 bases, with 10 bases between. From germline, CDR1 is KGHDR and CDR2 SFDVKD. This CDR3 region has 15 residues. CDR3 protein: CATSDSTYLTDTQYF. CDR3 DNA sequence: TGTGCCACCAGTGATTCTACATATCTCACAGATACGCAGTATTTT.

The rearrangement uses TRBV6-2 or TRBV6-3 and TRBJ2-4, with 7 bases fitting TRBD2. The length of the CDR3 is 14 residues. Trimming took 6 bases from V and 8 from J; bases not matched to a gene: 10. Germline CDR1 MNHEY, CDR2 SVGEGT. DNA of the CDR3: TGTGCCAGCAGCCCGGGGGGTTTCGGGGACATTCAGTACTTC. Residues: CASSPGGFGDIQYF.

This clonotype was counted at least ten times. The J gene is TRBJ2-3, the V gene TRBV24-1; D might be TRBD2 (6 bases). Trimming left V 9 bases short and J 4 bases short, with 16 bases between. Germline V gene sequence: CDR1 KGHDR, CDR2 SFDVKD. This CDR3 spans 14 amino acids. The CDR3 region is CATATRVLADTQYF. DNA for the CDR3: TGTGCCACCGCGACTAGGGTCCTAGCAGATACGCAGTATTTT.

This clonotype was found many times. The chain employs TRBV5-4 and TRBJ2-7, with 7 bases that match TRBD2. This CDR3 spans 13 amino acids. Germline CDR1 SGHNT, CDR2 YYREEE (reference sequence). The V and J ends lost 6 bases and 6 bases, in that order; junction bases with no gene match: 9. Here the CDR3 DNA reads TGTGCCAGCACCCCACGGGGGGTCCGCGAGCAGTACTTC. Residues: CASTPRGVREQYF.

This clonotype has at least ten counts. The rearrangement uses TRBV7-8 and TRBJ2-1; D is perhaps TRBD2 (6 bases). The CDR3 totals 17 residues. The V end was cut by 4 bases, the J end by 10 bases, with 26 bases between. Germline loops: CDR1 SGHVS, CDR2 FQNEAQ. CDR3 DNA: TGTGCCAGCAGCTGGGAATCCCGGGACTCCAAGGTTGTGGAGCAGTTCTTC. This gives the protein CASSWESRDSKVVEQFF.

V and J are TRBV20-1 and TRBJ1-1; D is perhaps TRBD1 (6 bases). The germline CDR1 and CDR2 sequences are DFQATT and SNEGSKA (reference sequence). V gave up 6 bases and J gave up 6 bases, with 26 bases separating them. This CDR3 contains 16 residues. CDR3 loop: CSAQGSAQGGGAEAFF. The CDR3 nucleotides read TGCAGTGCCCAGGGGTCCGCGCAGGGTGGGGGGGCTGAAGCTTTCTTT.